This section outlines one T cell receptor beta chain sequence together with its context. Its antigen remains unknown. The data are from a study of graft-versus-host responses after intestinal transplantation. For the study at large: Recipients obtained multivisceral, liver-intestinal, or isolated intestinal transplants.

Using immunoSEQ multiplex PCR, the repertoire was profiled, and TCRdb retains in-frame clones only, with some absent. The table lists roughly 100,000 clones, less than 90% of them singletons. Study-level findings and limits: Some GvH clones were seen earlier in gut or blood, suggesting intestinal origin. Allograft graft-versus-host to host-versus-graft clonal ratios ran high in patients with graft-donor T cell macrochimerism.

The CDR3 has 15 amino acids. V lost 6 bases and J lost 1; bases outside the gene matches: 8. CDR1 is MNHNY and CDR2 is SVGAGI in the germline V gene (reference sequence). The chain links TRBV6-6 to TRBJ2-7, with 8 positions matching TRBD2. The specimen comprised unstimulated CD4+ T cells sorted from spleen or lymph node cells, sampled before intestinal transplant. This TCR was sampled from a human donor who received an intestinal transplant. The CDR3, as DNA: TGTGCCAGCAGCCCCGTGGGACTAGGATCCTACGAGCAGTACTTC. It yields the protein CASSPVGLGSYEQYF.